This is a list of T cell receptor beta chains from one sample in a study of beta chain features in type 1 diabetes. Clones were read by immunoSEQ multiplex PCR, and TCRdb kept only the in-frame ones, dropping some. The table includes 900,000 or so clones, 15% to 20% detected once. Sequenced material: naive CD4+ T cells from blood. The receptors derive from a woman aged 18-30 years in good health. CDR3s include the opening cysteine and the closing phenylalanine or tryptophan. The D gene is left open where the match is weak. Clone size, where shown, is once, few, many, or a class for clones that have expanded.

d_call: NA
clone_size: NA
v_call: TRBV6-1
j_call: TRBJ2-7
cdr3_aa: CASSTRDFSEQYF
cdr3_nt: TGTGCCAGCAGTACCCGGGACTTTTCGGAGCAGTACTTC

d_call: NA
clone_size: NA
v_call: TRBV28
j_call: TRBJ2-1
cdr3_aa: CASSSRQGSEQFF
cdr3_nt: TGTGCCAGCAGTTCCCGGCAGGGCAGTGAGCAGTTCTTC

d_call: NA
clone_size: NA
v_call: TRBV4-3
j_call: TRBJ2-2
cdr3_aa: CASSQGTASFGTGELFF
cdr3_nt: TGCGCCAGCAGCCAAGGAACGGCCTCTTTCGGGACCGGGGAGCTGTTTTTT

d_call: NA
clone_size: NA
v_call: TRBV21-1
j_call: TRBJ2-4
cdr3_aa: CASSKAWGVAKNIQYF
cdr3_nt: TGTGCCAGCAGCAAAGCGTGGGGGGTGGCCAAAAACATTCAGTACTTC

d_call: NA
clone_size: NA
v_call: TRBV2
j_call: TRBJ1-2
cdr3_aa: CASRSTGTNGYTF
cdr3_nt: TGTGCCAGCAGATCCACAGGGACGAATGGCTACACCTTC

d_call: NA
clone_size: NA
v_call: TRBV10-3
j_call: TRBJ2-5
cdr3_aa: CAISRRAVGETQYF
cdr3_nt: TGTGCCATCAGCAGGCGGGCGGTAGGAGAGACCCAGTACTTC

d_call: TRBD2
clone_size: few
v_call: TRBV7-2
j_call: TRBJ2-1
cdr3_aa: CASSYSLAHSYNEQFF
cdr3_nt: TGTGCCAGCAGTTACTCACTAGCGCACTCCTACAATGAGCAGTTCTTC

d_call: NA
clone_size: few
v_call: TRBV4-2
j_call: TRBJ1-2
cdr3_aa: CASSQVTNLNGYTF
cdr3_nt: TGTGCCAGCAGCCAAGTCACAAATCTGAATGGCTACACCTTC

d_call: NA
clone_size: NA
v_call: TRBV10-2
j_call: TRBJ2-3
cdr3_aa: CASSESAGTSTDTQYF
cdr3_nt: TGCGCCAGCAGTGAGTCGGCGGGGACTAGCACAGATACGCAGTATTTT

d_call: NA
clone_size: NA
v_call: TRBV9
j_call: TRBJ2-5
cdr3_aa: CASSVGGTLSGETQYF
cdr3_nt: TGTGCCAGCAGCGTAGGGGGAACGCTTAGTGGGGAGACCCAGTACTTC

d_call: NA
clone_size: NA
v_call: TRBV1
j_call: TRBJ1-1
cdr3_aa: CTSSVTANTEAFF
cdr3_nt: TGCACCAGCAGCGTGACAGCGAACACTGAAGCTTTCTTT

d_call: NA
clone_size: NA
v_call: TRBV28
j_call: TRBJ1-5
cdr3_aa: CASSRGGNQPQHF
cdr3_nt: TGTGCCAGCAGTCGTGGGGGCAATCAGCCCCAGCATTTT

d_call: NA
clone_size: few
v_call: TRBV11-2
j_call: TRBJ1-2
cdr3_aa: CASSSVQGGYGYTF
cdr3_nt: TGTGCCAGCAGCTCGGTTCAGGGAGGCTATGGCTACACCTTC

d_call: NA
clone_size: NA
v_call: TRBV7-3
j_call: TRBJ1-1
cdr3_aa: CASSLSPGQGDTEAFF
cdr3_nt: TGTGCCAGCAGCTTATCTCCGGGGCAGGGAGACACTGAAGCTTTCTTT

d_call: TRBD2
clone_size: few
v_call: TRBV28
j_call: TRBJ2-1
cdr3_aa: CASINSGFYNEQFF
cdr3_nt: TGTGCCAGCATTAATAGCGGGTTTTACAATGAGCAGTTCTTC